Following are 8 T cell receptor beta chains from one sample sequenced in a study of T cells in Graves' hyperthyroidism and ophthalmopathy. TCR beta CDR3 regions were amplified from RNA. During a first-round RT-PCR of the TCR CDR3, the HTBI primer set was used. One entry per CDR3 protein, called by TCRdb with MiXCR from the multiplex PCR reads. The sample consists of roughly 350,000 distinct CDR3 sequences, 14% of them appearing once. Sequenced input: blood. Every receptor here comes from a woman under 40 with Graves' ophthalmopathy.

The DNA for the CDR3 is TGTGCCAGCAGTTACCGTCAGGCTAGTCAGCCCCAGCATTTT. The encoded protein is CASSYRQASQPQHF. This rearrangement joins TRBV6-6 to TRBJ1-5, with D unresolved. The CDR3 is 14 residues long. CDR1 is MNHNY and CDR2 is SVGAGI in the germline V gene (reference sequence). The V and J ends lost 2 bases and 6 bases respectively, with 11 bases between them.

This clonotype was picked up many times. The rearrangement joins TRBV12-3 or TRBV12-4 to TRBJ1-5; D is ambiguous. Trimming took 7 bases from V and 0 from J, leaving 4 bases between them. The CDR3 runs 12 residues. Here the CDR3 reads CASTYSNQPQHF. Written as DNA, the CDR3 is TGTGCCAGCACCTATAGCAATCAGCCCCAGCATTTT.

This clonotype was found many times. This chain uses TRBV30 with TRBJ2-7, with 9 bases that match TRBD1. CDR3 length equals 13 residues. V gave up 2 bases and J gave up 3 bases; unmatched junction bases: 2. The germline V gene encodes CDR1 GTSNPN and CDR2 SVGIG (reference sequence). This CDR3 reads CAWSTTGGYEQYF. The CDR3 coding sequence is TGTGCCTGGAGTACGACAGGGGGCTACGAGCAGTACTTC.

This clonotype came up many times. The chain employs TRBV13 and TRBJ1-1, with D uncertain. CDR1 is PRHDT, CDR2 FYEKMQ, per germline (reference sequence). Trimming removed 5 bases at V and 3 bases at J, with 13 bases between. This CDR3 comprises 14 residues. This CDR3 is CASSVPRKYTEAFF. CDR3 sequence (DNA): TGTGCCAGCAGCGTACCCCGGAAGTACACTGAAGCTTTCTTT.

With regard to this clonotype: This may be a read error: a much more frequent sequence differs by one nucleotide. This sequence joins TRBV7-2 and TRBJ2-7, with a possible D match to TRBD2 (6 bases). The CDR3 contains 15 residues. With 1 base removed from V and 6 bases from J, the gap between germline ends came to 16 bases. Germline V gene sequence: CDR1 SGHTA, CDR2 FQGNSA. The CDR3 bases are TGTGCCAGCAGCTTAGATATCCGGGGGTTCGGCGAGCAGTACTTC. Its protein product is CASSLDIRGFGEQYF.

This clonotype was counted ten times or more. The chain carries TRBV28 and TRBJ1-4; D not certain. Germline CDR1 is MDHEN and CDR2 is SYDVKM. CDR3 length equals 11 residues. V shed 7 bases and J shed 5 bases, with 5 bases lying between them. CDR3 sequence reads: CASNGNEKLFF. The CDR3 DNA is TGTGCCAGCAACGGAAATGAAAAACTGTTTTTT.

This chain uses TRBV13 with TRBJ2-1; 12 bases map to TRBD2. The CDR3 runs 15 residues. Losses at the gene ends were 4 bases for V and 8 bases for J; bases not matched to a gene: 6. The germline V gene has CDR1 PRHDT and CDR2 FYEKMQ (reference sequence). The CDR3 DNA reads as TGTGCCAGCAGCTCCACGACTAGCGGGAGACATGAGCAGTTCTTC. This encodes CASSSTTSGRHEQFF.

This clonotype was found many times. The rearrangement uses TRBV6-1 and TRBJ1-1; D is unresolved. The CDR3 is 14 residues long. Germline CDR1 reads MNHNS; CDR2 reads SASEGT. V was shortened by 7 bases and J by 6 bases, with 18 bases between the two germline ends. The CDR3 DNA sequence: TGTGCCAGCACCCCGAGTGGGGATTTCCCTGAAGCTTTCTTT. It translates to CASTPSGDFPEAFF.